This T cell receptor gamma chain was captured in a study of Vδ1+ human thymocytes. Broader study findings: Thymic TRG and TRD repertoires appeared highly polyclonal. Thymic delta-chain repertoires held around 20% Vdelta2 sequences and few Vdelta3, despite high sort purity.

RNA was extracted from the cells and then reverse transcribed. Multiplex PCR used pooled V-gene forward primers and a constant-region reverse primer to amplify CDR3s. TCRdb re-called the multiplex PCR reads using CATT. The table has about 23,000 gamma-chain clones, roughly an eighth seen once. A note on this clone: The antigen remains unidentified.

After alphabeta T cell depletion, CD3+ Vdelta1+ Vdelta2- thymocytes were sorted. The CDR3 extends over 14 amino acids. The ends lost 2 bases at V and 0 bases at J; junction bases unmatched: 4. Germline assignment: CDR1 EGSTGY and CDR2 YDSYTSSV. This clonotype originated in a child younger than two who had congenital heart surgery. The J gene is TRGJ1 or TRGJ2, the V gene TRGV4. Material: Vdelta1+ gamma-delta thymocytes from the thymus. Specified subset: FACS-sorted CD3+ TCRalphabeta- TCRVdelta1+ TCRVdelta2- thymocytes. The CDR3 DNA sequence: TGTGCCACCTGGGATGCTGAGAATTATTATAAGAAACTCTTT. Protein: CATWDAENYYKKLF.